In its sample, the clone carrying this T cell receptor (beta chain) was seen once. Its target is unknown. This sample stems from a study of Ad26.COV2.S vaccination and SARS-CoV-2 variants. Overall study context: Once or twice, 56 days apart, Ad26.COV2.S was delivered intramuscularly. Study results and caveats: A substantial breadth of spike-specific CD8+ and CD4+ T cell responses after vaccination has been reported.

Method: immunoSEQ multiplex PCR; TCRdb's copy keeps in-frame clones and lacks some. The sample contains some 390,000 clones, about nine tenths of which appear only once. J was trimmed by 2 bases and V by 7 bases; bases with no gene match: 16. Looked up from germline, CDR1 is SGHVS and CDR2 is FQNEAQ. The CDR3 consists of 18 residues. The treatment here: 15 to 20 received Ad26.COV2.S at low or high dose, single or two shots; 5 received placebo; per-sample allocation not given. Each sample was drawn 63 days after the first injection (of vaccine or placebo). The vaccine delivered Wuhan-strain SARS-CoV-2 spike through an Ad26 vector.

The rearrangement joins TRBV7-8 to TRBJ2-2; 7 nucleotides agree with TRBD2. The sample in question was peripheral blood, obtained in a trial of Ad26.COV2.S vaccine versus placebo. The sequence was collected from a person aged 18 to 59 who received the Ad26.COV2.S COVID-19 vaccine or a placebo. CDR3 nucleotide sequence: TGTGCCAGCACCACCTTAGAGGTTGCGGGGGAAAACACCGGGGAGCTGTTTTTT. Residues: CASTTLEVAGENTGELFF.